This is a list of T cell receptor beta chains from one sample in a study of patients and donors after allogeneic stem cell transplantation. TCRdb used MiXCR to reprocess the RT-PCR reads, holding one entry per CDR3 protein. The sample has roughly 960,000 distinct CDR3 sequences; about 20% are singletons. Sequenced sample: blood, either unsorted or a sorted T cell fraction (not recorded which). Receptors originate from a human donor who was either an allogeneic HSCT recipient or a stem cell or donor lymphocyte infusion donor (not recorded which). It is not recorded whose cells these are; they may come from a transplant donor. Each CDR3 is given with its conserved first and last residue. A D gene is named only where the DNA matches it firmly. Part of the rows lack a size; the others show once, few, many or a class for expanded clones.

D gene: NA
J gene: TRBJ2-7
V gene: TRBV6-2/TRBV6-3
clone size: few
CDR3 DNA: TGTGCCAGCAGTCCTATGGGCCAGATGAAGTCCTACGAGCAGTACTTC
CDR3 protein: CASSPMGQMKSYEQYF

D gene: NA
J gene: TRBJ2-1
V gene: TRBV7-6
clone size: NA
CDR3 DNA: TGTGCCAGCAGCCCCCGGGAAGCCAATGAGCAGTTCTTC
CDR3 protein: CASSPREANEQFF

D gene: NA
J gene: TRBJ2-2
V gene: TRBV20-1
clone size: NA
CDR3 DNA: TGCAGTGCTATTACACAAGCGAACACCGGGGAGCTGTTTTTT
CDR3 protein: CSAITQANTGELFF

D gene: NA
J gene: TRBJ2-7
V gene: TRBV20-1
clone size: few
CDR3 DNA: TGCAGTGCTAGAGAGGTACCTTCCTACGAGCAGTACTTC
CDR3 protein: CSAREVPSYEQYF

D gene: NA
J gene: TRBJ2-1
V gene: TRBV24-1
clone size: NA
CDR3 DNA: TGTGCCACCAGTGATTCGACCAGGAATAGGTATGAGCAGTTCTTC
CDR3 protein: CATSDSTRNRYEQFF

D gene: NA
J gene: TRBJ2-3
V gene: TRBV15
clone size: NA
CDR3 DNA: TGTGCCACCCGGAAACAGACCGATGACACAGATACGCAGTATTTT
CDR3 protein: CATRKQTDDTDTQYF

D gene: TRBD1
J gene: TRBJ2-7
V gene: TRBV2
clone size: few
CDR3 DNA: TGTGCCAGCCTCCGGGACAGGGTGGACGAGCAGTACTTC
CDR3 protein: CASLRDRVDEQYF

D gene: TRBD1
J gene: TRBJ2-7
V gene: TRBV12-3/TRBV12-4
clone size: many
CDR3 DNA: TGTGCCAGCACAGGGGGCTACGAGCAGTACTTC
CDR3 protein: CASTGGYEQYF

D gene: TRBD2
J gene: TRBJ2-4
V gene: TRBV7-2
clone size: NA
CDR3 DNA: TGTGCCAGCAGCTTAGCCAGCGGGGGGGTCAAAAACATTCAGTACTTC
CDR3 protein: CASSLASGGVKNIQYF

D gene: TRBD2
J gene: TRBJ2-1
V gene: TRBV20-1
clone size: few
CDR3 DNA: TGCAGTGCTAGTGATACCGGGACTAGCTCCTACAATGAGCAGTTCTTC
CDR3 protein: CSASDTGTSSYNEQFF

D gene: NA
J gene: TRBJ1-3
V gene: TRBV11-2
clone size: NA
CDR3 DNA: TGTGCCAGCAGCTTAGACGACAGCGGAAACACCATATATTTT
CDR3 protein: CASSLDDSGNTIYF

D gene: NA
J gene: TRBJ2-5
V gene: TRBV11-3
clone size: NA
CDR3 DNA: TGTGCCAGCAGCCGATTACCCGGGCCCGAGCAAGAGACCCAGTACTTC
CDR3 protein: CASSRLPGPEQETQYF

D gene: NA
J gene: TRBJ2-5
V gene: TRBV10-3
clone size: NA
CDR3 DNA: TGTGCCATCAGTGACCCGGGACTCCTCCAAGAGACCCAGTACTTC
CDR3 protein: CAISDPGLLQETQYF

D gene: NA
J gene: TRBJ2-1
V gene: TRBV7-3
clone size: NA
CDR3 DNA: TGTGCCAGCAGCCCCTCCCAAGGTTCCTACAATGAGCAGTTCTTC
CDR3 protein: CASSPSQGSYNEQFF

D gene: NA
J gene: TRBJ1-1
V gene: TRBV5-1
clone size: many
CDR3 DNA: TGCGCCAGCAGCTTTGAGGGAGACACTGAAGCTTTCTTT
CDR3 protein: CASSFEGDTEAFF

D gene: TRBD1
J gene: TRBJ2-7
V gene: TRBV4-1
clone size: NA
CDR3 DNA: TGCGCCAGCAGCCAGGATCCGGGACAGGCTGCCTACGAGCAGTACTTC
CDR3 protein: CASSQDPGQAAYEQYF

D gene: NA
J gene: TRBJ1-1
V gene: TRBV29-1
clone size: few
CDR3 DNA: TGCAGCGTTGACAGGTACATGAACACTGAAGCTTTCTTT
CDR3 protein: CSVDRYMNTEAFF

D gene: NA
J gene: TRBJ1-1
V gene: TRBV7-2
clone size: once
CDR3 DNA: TGTGCCAGCACCTTCAGGTGGCCACCTAACACTGAAGCTTTCTTT
CDR3 protein: CASTFRWPPNTEAFF

D gene: NA
J gene: TRBJ2-1
V gene: TRBV5-1
clone size: few
CDR3 DNA: TGCGCCAGCAGCCCTGGACGGGACTACAATGAGCAGTTCTTC
CDR3 protein: CASSPGRDYNEQFF

D gene: TRBD1
J gene: TRBJ1-6
V gene: TRBV9
clone size: NA
CDR3 DNA: TGTGCCAGCAGCGTAGCGGGACAGGGGAAAAATTCACCCCTCCACTTT
CDR3 protein: CASSVAGQGKNSPLHF

D gene: TRBD1
J gene: TRBJ2-2
V gene: TRBV7-8
clone size: few
CDR3 DNA: TGTGCCAGCAGCATGACAGGGGGGAACACCGGGGAGCTGTTTTTT
CDR3 protein: CASSMTGGNTGELFF

D gene: NA
J gene: TRBJ2-1
V gene: TRBV24-1
clone size: NA
CDR3 DNA: TGTGCCACCAGTGAGCCCGAGGGCCGGGGCGAGCAGTTCTTC
CDR3 protein: CATSEPEGRGEQFF